Following are 21 T cell receptor beta chains from one sample sequenced in a study of T cell clonality in common variable immunodeficiency. Profiled with immunoSEQ multiplex PCR; TCRdb holds only in-frame clones, not every one. The data show 40,000 to 65,000 clones, with none appearing a single time. The material sequenced was peripheral blood mononuclear cells. These TCRs come from a person aged 18-70 years in good health.

Regarding this clone: The read ends 3 residues before the CDR3 terminus; that terminus is restored from the germline J gene. The chain recombines TRBV5-1 with TRBJ2-3, with a weak D call TRBD2 (6 bases). Germline V lookup: CDR1 SGHRS, CDR2 YFSETQ. The CDR3 has 13 residues. The CDR3 DNA, read in part, is TGCGCCAGCAGCTTATCGCCGGGGGAGACG. Protein product: CASSLSPGET. The complete CDR3 protein is CASSLSPGETQYF. Supplemented by reference TRBV5-1 and TRBJ2-3, the full variable domain reads KAGVTQTPRYLIKTRGQQVTLSCSPISGHRSVSWYQQTPGQGLQFLFEYFSETQRNKGNFPGRFSGRQFSNSRSEMNVSTLELGDSALYLCASSLSPGETQYFGPGTRLTVL.

Ten or more counts support this clone. The read ends 3 residues before the CDR3 terminus; that terminus is restored from the germline J gene. The rearrangement links TRBV5-4 to TRBJ2-3, with 9 bases lining up with TRBD1. V trimming: 1 base; J trimming: 6 bases; junction bases outside the gene matches: 6. The CDR3 length is 15 residues. Germline CDR1 reads SGHNT; CDR2 reads YYREEE (reference sequence). The chain's CDR3 is CASSLIGTGSDTQYF. Partial CDR3 DNA: TGTGCCAGCAGCTTGATCGGGACAGGGTCCGATACG.

There are a few counts of this clone. The read terminates 3 residues ahead of where the CDR3 ends, so the germline J gene completes it. The rearrangement uses TRBV7-9 and TRBJ1-2, with 9 bases aligning to TRBD1. The V segment lost 2 bases and the J segment 7 bases; nucleotides outside the gene matches: 5. Germline lookup yields CDR1 SEHNR and CDR2 FQNEAQ (reference sequence). This CDR3 contains 14 residues. CDR3 bases read: TGTGCCAGCAGCTTATCCGGGACAGGGTTTGGC. Amino acids: CASSLSGTGFG. The whole CDR3 reads CASSLSGTGFGYTF.

A note on this clone: The germline gene is not matched at one end of the junction; a read error may be the cause. The read terminates 3 residues ahead of where the CDR3 ends, so the germline J gene completes it. The V gene is TRBV18, the J gene TRBJ1-3; a possible D gene is TRBD1 (5 bases). Germline CDR1 reads KGHSH; CDR2 reads LQKENI. This CDR3 spans 17 amino acids. The CDR3 sequence: CAGSPVTGASSGNTIYF. CDR3 DNA, as far as it was read: TGTGCCGGCTCACCAGTTACAGGAGCTTCCTCTGGAAACACC.

This clone was observed at least ten times. The sequenced fragment ends 3 residues before the CDR3 boundary, so the rest is inferred from the germline J gene. This sequence joins TRBV5-1 and TRBJ2-5, with D unclear. CDR1 and CDR2 from the germline V gene are SGHRS and YFSETQ. The CDR3 consists of 13 residues. Trimming cost V 2 bases and J 0 bases, with 5 bases left between them. CDR3 amino acids: CASSFTDQETQYF. The sequenced part of the CDR3 DNA is TGCGCCAGCAGCTTTACGGACCAAGAGACC.

This clone was detected many times. Coverage ceases 3 residues before the CDR3 finishes, and the germline J gene fills in the end. V gene TRBV28 combines with J gene TRBJ2-7, with a weak D call TRBD1 (6 bases). The CDR3 loop spans 13 amino acids. V was shortened by 5 bases and J by 3 bases, with 11 bases between the two germline ends. Germline CDR1 and CDR2: MDHEN and SYDVKM. The sequenced part of the CDR3 DNA is TGTGCCAGCAGTCCTTGGACAGACTACGAG. Protein sequence: CASSPWTDYE. The entire CDR3 sequence reads CASSPWTDYEQYF.

This clone was seen ten or more times. Coverage ceases 3 residues before the CDR3 finishes, and the germline J gene fills in the end. V usage is TRBV6-2 or TRBV6-3 and J usage is TRBJ2-7; 9 bases are shared with TRBD1. The germline CDR1 and CDR2 sequences are MNHEY and SVGEGT. The CDR3 length is 14 residues. V shed 5 bases, J shed 5 bases, and the junction held 7 bases outside the gene matches. CDR3 amino acids: CASSPSGTGNEQYF. The CDR3 bases that were read are TGTGCCAGCAGTCCGTCCGGGACAGGGAACGAG.

This clone was recorded at least ten times. CDR3 sequence reads: CSATGQPSNTEAFF. CDR3 bases read: TGCAGTGCTACGGGACAGCCAAGCAACACTGAA. The rearrangement joins TRBV20-1 to TRBJ1-1; 7 bases fit TRBD1. The read gets to within 3 residues of the CDR3 end, and the germline J gene fills in the rest. Unmatched junction bases numbered 7, after V lost 4 bases and J lost 2 bases. This CDR3 has 14 amino acids. From germline, CDR1 is DFQATT and CDR2 SNEGSKA (reference sequence).

This clone was recorded many times. The read stops 3 residues short of the end of the CDR3; the missing end is completed from the germline J gene. This chain connects TRBV2 to TRBJ1-1, with TRBD1 identical over 7 bases. The V gene end was trimmed by 9 bases and the J gene end by 0 bases; junction bases not matched to a gene: 4. The CDR3 contains 13 residues. Germline V gives CDR1 SNHLY, CDR2 FYNNEI. The CDR3 protein is CARIQGMNTEAFF. The DNA read from the CDR3 is TGTGCCAGGATACAGGGGATGAACACTGAA.

A remark on this clone: The sequence runs out 3 residues before the end of the CDR3; the remainder is reconstructed from the germline J gene. The gene calls are TRBV13 and TRBJ1-1; 7 nucleotides match TRBD1. Germline V gene sequence: CDR1 PRHDT, CDR2 FYEKMQ (reference sequence). The length of the CDR3 is 14 residues. The part of the CDR3 DNA that was read is TGTGCCAGCAGCTTAATCAGGCAGGGGGGTTCA. This gives the protein CASSLIRQGGS. The complete CDR3 protein is CASSLIRQGGSAFF.

This clone was seen ten or more times. Sequence at one end of the junction differs from germline and may be a read error. The read ends 3 residues before the CDR3 terminus; that terminus is restored from the germline J gene. The chain recombines TRBV4-2 with TRBJ1-1; TRBD1 aligns across 9 bases. Germline values: CDR1 LGHNA, CDR2 YNFKEQ. The CDR3 contains 15 residues. CDR3 in amino acids: CASSLGTGMNTEAFF. The DNA read from the CDR3 is TGCGCCAGCAGCCTGGGGACAGGGATGAACACTGAA.

This clone was observed at least ten times. The junction does not match germline at one end; this may be a read error. The read falls 3 residues short of the CDR3 end, and the missing part is taken from the germline J gene. The chain joins TRBV6-2 or TRBV6-3 to TRBJ2-1, with 11 bases lining up with TRBD2. CDR1 is MNHEY, CDR2 SVGEGT, per germline. This CDR3 spans 15 amino acids. The DNA read from the CDR3 is TGTGCCAGCTGTTACATAGCGGGAGGGTACAATGAG. Translation gives CASCYIAGGYNE. Given in full, the CDR3 is CASCYIAGGYNEQFF.

This clone was recorded at least ten times. The missing CDR3 end, 3 residues past where the read stops, is filled in from the germline J gene. The chain recombines TRBV20-1 with TRBJ1-2, with 7 bases fitting TRBD1. The V and J ends lost 3 bases and 6 bases, in that order; junction bases with no gene match: 10. This CDR3 has 14 amino acids. Germline CDR1 and CDR2: DFQATT and SNEGSKA (reference sequence). CDR3 DNA (partial): TGCAGTGCTAGGGGAGGGGGCGCGGGAGATGGC. Encoded protein: CSARGGGAGDG. The full CDR3 protein reads CSARGGGAGDGYTF.

This clone was counted at least ten times. From the germline J gene comes the end of the CDR3, since the read stops 3 residues before it. The rearrangement links TRBV5-1 to TRBJ1-2; tentatively, D is TRBD1 (6 bases). This CDR3 has 15 amino acids. V gave up 2 bases and J gave up 3 bases, with 14 bases separating them. Looked up from germline, CDR1 is SGHRS and CDR2 is YFSETQ. The covered CDR3 bases are TGCGCCAGCAGCTTATACAGGGTTGGGGACTATGGC. Encoded protein: CASSLYRVGDYG. The full-length CDR3 reads as CASSLYRVGDYGYTF.

The sample holds many counts of this clone. The CDR3 extends 3 residues past the end of the read, so its final part is completed from the germline J gene. The chain joins TRBV20-1 to TRBJ1-1, with a tentative D call TRBD1 (5 bases). The germline gives CDR1 DFQATT, CDR2 SNEGSKA (reference sequence). The CDR3 spans 14 residues. V lost 5 bases and J 0 bases, leaving 13 bases between the germline ends. Partial CDR3 DNA: TGCAGTGCTTTGAGAATGGACATGAACACTGAA. Translation: CSALRMDMNTE. The whole CDR3 sequence is CSALRMDMNTEAFF.

This clone appeared many times. The read halts 3 residues ahead of the CDR3 end, with the missing end drawn from the germline J gene. V is TRBV7-6 and J is TRBJ2-2, with a possible D match to TRBD2 (6 bases). There are 13 residues in the CDR3. Per germline, CDR1 SGHVS and CDR2 FNYEAQ. Deletions cut 4 bases from V and 8 bases from J, with 11 bases between. The sequenced part of the CDR3 DNA is TGTGCCAGCAGCTCCAGGGAGGTTGGGGAG. Translating gives CASSSREVGE. The complete CDR3 reads CASSSREVGELFF.

In this sample, this clone turned up many times. Sequencing ends 3 residues short of the CDR3 end; the germline J gene provides the rest. The V gene is TRBV20-1, the J gene TRBJ1-5; TRBD1 agrees at 7 bases. V was pared by 6 bases and J by 4 bases, with 12 bases of the junction left unmatched. Germline lookup yields CDR1 DFQATT and CDR2 SNEGSKA (reference sequence). The CDR3 covers 15 residues. Incomplete CDR3 DNA: TGCAGTGCAACACCTTACGGGACAGTGAATCAGCCC. Translating it yields CSATPYGTVNQP. The complete CDR3 sequence is CSATPYGTVNQPQHF.

This clone was counted ten times or more. The CDR3 end falls 3 residues outside the read, so it is completed with the germline J gene. The chain recombines TRBV20-1 with TRBJ2-1, with 8 nucleotides matching TRBD2. CDR3 length: 13 residues. Germline CDR1 and CDR2: DFQATT and SNEGSKA (reference sequence). After removal of 5 bases from V and 2 bases from J, the junction contained 2 bases not matched to a gene. This CDR3 reads CSAPGLAYNEQFF. The sequenced CDR3 bases are TGCAGTGCTCCGGGACTAGCCTACAATGAG.

This clone appeared many times. The observed sequence ends 3 residues before the CDR3 terminus, with the missing tail filled in from the germline J gene. V and J are TRBV6-1 and TRBJ1-2; no firm D call. Looked up from germline, CDR1 is MNHNS and CDR2 is SASEGT. The CDR3 totals 16 residues. The sequenced part of the CDR3 DNA is TGTGCCAGCAGTGAACGGGCTAGCGGAGCCTACAATGAC. This codes for CASSERASGAYND. The entire CDR3 reads CASSERASGAYNDYTF.

This clone was picked up many times. The read halts 3 residues ahead of the CDR3 end, with the missing end drawn from the germline J gene. The chain recombines TRBV7-2 with TRBJ2-3; 10 positions match TRBD1. Germline loops: CDR1 SGHTA, CDR2 FQGNSA. V was clipped by 2 bases and J by 4 bases; unmatched bases: 3. The CDR3 has 15 residues. CDR3 residues: CASSLRTGGPDTQYF. Incomplete CDR3 DNA: TGTGCCAGCAGCTTACGGACAGGGGGTCCAGATACG. Looking up the rest from reference TRBV7-2 and TRBJ2-3 gives the full variable domain: GAGVSQSPSNKVTEKGKDVELRCDPISGHTALYWYRQSLGQGLEFLIYFQGNSAPDKSGLPSDRFSAERTGGSVSTLTIQRTQQEDSAVYLCASSLRTGGPDTQYFGPGTRLTVL.

A note on this clone: The observed sequence ends 3 residues before the CDR3 terminus, with the missing tail filled in from the germline J gene. The J gene is TRBJ2-7, the V gene TRBV5-4; TRBD1 might be the D (6 bases). CDR3 length equals 15 residues. V was cut by 3 bases and J by 2 bases, with 15 bases left in between. Germline CDR1 and CDR2: SGHNT and YYREEE (reference sequence). The CDR3 bases that were read are TGTGCCAGCAGCTCCAAGGGGGTCTCAGCCTACGAG. Its translation is CASSSKGVSAYE. The entire CDR3 is CASSSKGVSAYEQYF.